Each of the 20 T cell receptor beta chains below was sequenced from the same sample in a study of blood T cell repertoires in COVID-19. Profiling relied on immunoSEQ multiplex PCR, and the TCRdb table lists in-frame clones only, not all of them. The repertoire holds around 110,000 clones, with over 55% as singletons. The material sequenced was peripheral blood. These receptors originate from a human donor with acute or convalescent COVID-19. The donor label of this sample is uncertain.

V is TRBV2 and J is TRBJ1-6; unclear D gene. This CDR3 has 13 amino acids. V was trimmed by 8 bases and J by 6 bases, leaving 11 bases between them. Germline V gene sequence: CDR1 SNHLY, CDR2 FYNNEI. As DNA, the CDR3 is TGTGCCAGCGCAAAAGAGGTTAATTCACCCCTCCACTTT. It yields the protein CASAKEVNSPLHF.

The V call is TRBV19, the J call TRBJ2-2; perhaps TRBD2 as D (7 bases). The CDR3 covers 15 residues. Germline assignment: CDR1 LNHDA and CDR2 SQIVND (reference sequence). V lost 6 bases to trimming and J lost 3 bases, with 14 bases between them. The CDR3 sequence: CASSGGPFHTGELFF. The CDR3 nucleotides are TGTGCCAGTAGCGGGGGGCCTTTCCACACCGGGGAGCTGTTTTTT. The variable domain in full, completed from reference TRBV19 and TRBJ2-2, reads DGGITQSPKYLFRKEGQNVTLSCEQNLNHDAMYWYRQDPGQGLRLIYYSQIVNDFQKGDIAEGYSVSREKKESFPLTVTSAQKNPTAFYLCASSGGPFHTGELFFGEGSRLTVL.

This chain joins TRBV15 and TRBJ1-1, with TRBD1 matching over 8 bases. The CDR3 is 17 amino acids. In germline, CDR1 is LNHNV, CDR2 YYDKDF (reference sequence). The V gene end was trimmed by 0 bases and the J gene end by 0 bases; junction bases not matched to a gene: 6. The CDR3 region is CATSRDPGRGLNTEAFF. DNA for the CDR3: TGTGCCACCAGCAGAGATCCTGGCAGGGGGCTGAACACTGAAGCTTTCTTT.

The CDR3 loop is CASSFRAAGSYEQYF. CDR3 DNA sequence: TGTGCCAGCAGCTTCAGAGCGGCGGGCTCCTACGAGCAGTACTTC. The chain couples TRBV7-2 to TRBJ2-7, with D possibly being TRBD2 (5 bases). Germline CDR1 is SGHTA and CDR2 is FQGNSA. This CDR3 has 15 residues. Deletions cut 3 bases from V and 0 bases from J, with 12 bases between.

The chain couples TRBV27 to TRBJ2-2; no reliable D call. Per germline, CDR1 MNHEY and CDR2 SMNVEV (reference sequence). This CDR3 is 12 amino acids long. V was trimmed by 3 bases and J by 8 bases, leaving 7 bases between them. The CDR3 sequence is CASSFWAGELFF. The CDR3 DNA reads as TGTGCCAGCAGTTTCTGGGCAGGGGAGCTGTTTTTT.

The V and J genes are TRBV6-1 and TRBJ2-3; 11 bases align to TRBD2. Looked up from germline, CDR1 is MNHNS and CDR2 is SASEGT. The CDR3 has 15 residues. The trim removed 2 bases at V and 5 bases at J, leaving 3 bases unmatched. The CDR3 loop is CASSETLAGGDTQYF. CDR3 bases: TGTGCCAGCAGTGAAACCCTAGCGGGGGGAGATACGCAGTATTTT.

This clone was recorded only once. The rearrangement joins TRBV7-9 to TRBJ1-2; D is ambiguous. With 5 bases removed from V and 5 bases from J, the gap between germline ends came to 9 bases. CDR3 size: 12 residues. Germline assignment: CDR1 SEHNR and CDR2 FQNEAQ (reference sequence). The CDR3 nucleotides read TGTGCCAGCAGCGACACGTTTTATGGCTACACCTTC. This codes for CASSDTFYGYTF.

The chain joins TRBV6-5 to TRBJ1-3; D uncertain. The germline V and J ends were trimmed by 0 bases and 0 bases, with 9 bases remaining between them. CDR3 length: 16 amino acids. Per the germline V gene, CDR1 is MNHEY and CDR2 is SVGAGI. Written as DNA, the CDR3 is TGTGCCAGCAGTTACTCGGCCCCATTCTCTGGAAACACCATATATTTT. This codes for CASSYSAPFSGNTIYF.

The rearrangement joins TRBV12-3 or TRBV12-4 to TRBJ1-1; no clear D gene. The CDR3 is 11 residues long. V lost 7 bases, J lost 3 bases, and 6 bases lay in between. The CDR3 DNA sequence: TGTGCCAGCACCCTATACACTGAAGCTTTCTTT. Translating gives CASTLYTEAFF.

J is TRBJ2-7 and V is TRBV7-2; TRBD2 might be the D (5 bases). From germline, CDR1 is SGHTA and CDR2 FQGNSA. CDR3 length: 13 residues. Trimming took 2 bases from V and 6 from J, leaving 11 bases between them. The chain's CDR3 is CASSLIRESEQYF. The CDR3 DNA reads as TGTGCCAGCAGCTTAATCCGGGAAAGCGAGCAGTACTTC. Drawing the rest from reference TRBV7-2 and TRBJ2-7, the complete variable domain is GAGVSQSPSNKVTEKGKDVELRCDPISGHTALYWYRQSLGQGLEFLIYFQGNSAPDKSGLPSDRFSAERTGGSVSTLTIQRTQQEDSAVYLCASSLIRESEQYFGPGTRLTVT.

This clone was counted once. This chain connects TRBV4-1 to TRBJ2-1, with TRBD2 matching over 9 bases. The CDR3 contains 18 residues. J lost 8 bases, V lost 4 bases, and 18 bases had no gene match. Germline CDR1 and CDR2: MGHRA and YSYEKL. CDR3 residues: CASSRFSGGTSRWDEQFF. CDR3 DNA: TGCGCCAGCAGCCGGTTCTCCGGTGGGACTAGCCGCTGGGATGAGCAGTTCTTC.

The chain employs TRBV7-2 and TRBJ1-2; D is possibly TRBD1 (6 bases). The germline CDR1 and CDR2 sequences are SGHTA and FQGNSA. Trimming left V 5 bases short and J 7 bases short, with 17 bases between. The CDR3 has 14 residues. CDR3: CASSAGTGHSGYTF. Here the CDR3 DNA reads TGTGCCAGCAGCGCTGGAACAGGGCATTCTGGCTACACCTTC.

V gene TRBV7-2 combines with J gene TRBJ1-2, with D uncertain. CDR1 is SGHTA, CDR2 FQGNSA, per germline. The germline V and J ends were trimmed by 6 bases and 2 bases, with 10 bases remaining between them. This CDR3 has 13 amino acids. The CDR3 coding sequence is TGTGCCAGCAGGCGTGGGCTGAACTATGGCTACACCTTC. Translating gives CASRRGLNYGYTF. Combining the CDR3 with reference TRBV7-2 and TRBJ1-2 gives the whole variable domain GAGVSQSPSNKVTEKGKDVELRCDPISGHTALYWYRQSLGQGLEFLIYFQGNSAPDKSGLPSDRFSAERTGGSVSTLTIQRTQQEDSAVYLCASRRGLNYGYTFGSGTRLTVV.

This chain joins TRBV29-1 and TRBJ2-2, with TRBD1 matching over 8 bases. Trimming cost V 4 bases and J 5 bases; bases outside gene matches: 3. This CDR3 is 13 amino acids long. Looked up from germline, CDR1 is SQVTM and CDR2 is ANQGSEA. CDR3 in DNA: TGCAGCGTTGGACAGGGGCAAACCGGGGAGCTGTTTTTT. It specifies CSVGQGQTGELFF.

This rearrangement joins TRBV21-1 to TRBJ1-3; the table calls TRBD1, which could not be checked here. TRBV21-1 has pseudogene status. The CDR3 consists of 21 residues. The CDR3 sequence is CASSAAPGQGPMLSSGNTIYF. Written as DNA, the CDR3 is TGTGCCAGCAGCGCCGCTCCGGGACAGGGGCCCATGTTGAGCTCTGGAAACACCATATATTTT.

This clone was found a few times. The V and J genes are TRBV10-2 and TRBJ1-3; TRBD1 matches at 10 bases. The trim removed 5 bases at V and 0 bases at J, leaving 4 bases unmatched. Germline V CDR1 and CDR2: WSHSY, SAAADI. CDR3 size: 16 residues. The CDR3 DNA reads as TGCGCCAGCAGTCCGGGACAGGGGTCCTCTGGAAACACCATATATTTT. It translates to CASSPGQGSSGNTIYF.

The genes are TRBV5-1 and TRBJ1-2, with TRBD1 identical over 7 bases. The germline CDR1 and CDR2 sequences are SGHRS and YFSETQ. The V segment lost 3 bases and the J segment 4 bases; nucleotides outside the gene matches: 6. The CDR3 extends over 14 amino acids. The CDR3 spells CASSSGGIGYGYTF. CDR3 DNA sequence: TGCGCCAGCAGCTCAGGGGGAATTGGCTATGGCTACACCTTC.

The chain is built from TRBV5-6 and TRBJ2-1; D unresolved. The germline CDR1 and CDR2 sequences are SGHDT and YYEEEE. This CDR3 region has 15 residues. Trimming pared 0 bases from V and 0 bases from J, leaving 7 bases between. The CDR3 spells CASSLDPSSYNEQFF. CDR3 in DNA: TGTGCCAGCAGCTTGGACCCGAGCTCCTACAATGAGCAGTTCTTC.

The chain carries TRBV5-1 and TRBJ1-6, with 11 bases aligning to TRBD1. After removal of 0 bases from V and 14 bases from J, the junction contained 7 bases not matched to a gene. Germline CDR1 and CDR2: SGHRS and YFSETQ. The CDR3 is 15 residues long. The CDR3, as DNA: TGCGCCAGCAGCTTGGCTGGGACAGGGGGTAGTACCCTCCACTTT. Translation: CASSLAGTGGSTLHF. Full variable domain (remainder filled in from reference TRBV5-1 and TRBJ1-6): KAGVTQTPRYLIKTRGQQVTLSCSPISGHRSVSWYQQTPGQGLQFLFEYFSETQRNKGNFPGRFSGRQFSNSRSEMNVSTLELGDSALYLCASSLAGTGGSTLHFGNGTRLTVT.

The rearrangement links TRBV10-2 to TRBJ2-7, with D unresolved. The V end lost 4 bases, the J end lost 3 bases, and 13 bases lay between the germline ends. Germline CDR1 and CDR2: WSHSY and SAAADI. The CDR3 runs 14 residues. The CDR3 DNA follows: TGCGCCAGCAGTGGAAGCTATTTGATCTACGAGCAGTACGTC. Amino acids: CASSGSYLIYEQYV.